This T cell receptor beta chain was sequenced for a study of blood T cell repertoires in COVID-19 (TCRdb year 2020). General notes on the study: Samples from collaborators originated in the United States, Italy and Spain and spanned both the acute and convalescent phases of COVID-19. Subjects who had been exposed to COVID-19, were actively infected with it, or had recovered from it provided the deeply sampled blood TCRbeta repertoires that made up the dataset. The repertoires were released in a freely available public database intended as a resource for research on the immune response to SARS-CoV-2. The prospective study material was composed of cDNA or gDNA derived from T cells, B-cell-depleted T cells, or PBMCs. Where available, HLA class I and class II types were taken from metadata supplied by the sample provider and were not determined by assay-based typing. Sample metadata almost always included a de-identified subject ID, COVID-19 status, age in years and sex. Samples came from the ongoing ImmuneRACE study (first 160 participants) plus 1,254 subjects from 6 global collaborators. What the work shows at the level of the full study, not this receptor alone: The quantity of clinical and demographic metadata differed by source and by participant and was supplied without curation.

Based on the germline V gene, the CDR1 and CDR2 sequences are KGHDR and SFDVKD. The germline ends are 11 bases apart after V is trimmed by 1 base and J by 7 bases. The CDR3 sequence holds 14 residues, the cysteine and phenylalanine included. Solely the CDR3 DNA is kept, with 42 bases framed from the first base. Turning to this clone: Its antigen is not yet known. Per-base qualities were not stored, and no clone one base away is much larger.

TCRbeta CDR3 regions were amplified from genomic DNA using the immunoSEQ Assay, a bias-controlled multiplex PCR. From the authors' description of their analysis: Within the assay, amplification of reference gene primers was used to estimate how many nucleated cells each sample contained. To quantify the absolute abundance of each unique TCRbeta CDR3 rearrangement, sequence reads were collapsed and filtered. For each sample, productive Simpson clonality was calculated by taking the square root of Simpson's diversity index across productive rearrangements. Held by TCRdb, this immuneACCESS table contains in-frame sequences only and omits some clones. Under half of the omission traces to an unresolved V gene where checked; the cause of the rest is unknown. That table furnishes V, J and clone size, whereas the DNA furnished D and trimming. This sample has some 250,000 clones in its table, and 75% to 90% of those were observed once. The ten largest clones represent about 3% of the sample.

A second Seattle source provided samples from volunteer blood donors who had recovered from COVID-19. Whole blood was collected in K2EDTA tubes by collaborating institutions according to the institutions' own protocols. Collaborator samples were shipped for TCRbeta analysis as frozen whole blood, isolated PBMCs, or DNA extracted from either sample type. The sample was peripheral blood. The clonotype was recovered from a woman aged 25 to 39 who had recovered from COVID-19. This sequence uses TRBV24-1 and TRBJ2-3; the D gene is possibly TRBD2, with 5 bases matching. The CDR3 region has the sequence CATSDFADSYTQYF. The nucleotide sequence reads as follows: TGTGCCACCAGTGATTTTGCGGACTCCTATACGCAGTATTTT.